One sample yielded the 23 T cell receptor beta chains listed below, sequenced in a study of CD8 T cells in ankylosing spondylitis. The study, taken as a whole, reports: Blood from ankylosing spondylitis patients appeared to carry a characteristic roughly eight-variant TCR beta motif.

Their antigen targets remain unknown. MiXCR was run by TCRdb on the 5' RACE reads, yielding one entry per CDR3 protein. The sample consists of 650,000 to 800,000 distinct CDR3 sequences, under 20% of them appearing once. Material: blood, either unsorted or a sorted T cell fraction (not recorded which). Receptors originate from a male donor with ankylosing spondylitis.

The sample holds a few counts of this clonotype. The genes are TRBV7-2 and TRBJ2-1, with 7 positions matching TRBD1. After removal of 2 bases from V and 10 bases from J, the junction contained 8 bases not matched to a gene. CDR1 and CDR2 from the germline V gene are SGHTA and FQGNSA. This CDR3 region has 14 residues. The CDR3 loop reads CASSLSSDRLEQFF. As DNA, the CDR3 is TGTGCCAGCAGCTTATCTTCGGACAGGCTGGAGCAGTTCTTC.

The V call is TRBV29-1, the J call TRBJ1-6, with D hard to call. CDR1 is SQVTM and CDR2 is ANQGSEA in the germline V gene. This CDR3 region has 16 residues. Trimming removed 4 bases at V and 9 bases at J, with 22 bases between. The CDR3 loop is CSVVGQELGWSSPLHF. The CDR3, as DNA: TGCAGCGTTGTCGGGCAGGAACTAGGATGGAGTTCACCCCTCCACTTT. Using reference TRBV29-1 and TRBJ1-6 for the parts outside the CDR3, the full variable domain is SAVISQKPSRDICQRGTSLTIQCQVDSQVTMMFWYRQQPGQSLTLIATANQGSEATYESGFVIDKFPISRPNLTFSTLTVSNMSPEDSSIYLCSVVGQELGWSSPLHFGNGTRLTVT.

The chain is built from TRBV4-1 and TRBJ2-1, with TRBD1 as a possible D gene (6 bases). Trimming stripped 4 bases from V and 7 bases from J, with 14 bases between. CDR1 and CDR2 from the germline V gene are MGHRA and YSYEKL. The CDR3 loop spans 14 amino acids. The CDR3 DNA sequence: TGCGCCAGCAGCCCGCACAGGGAAGTGAATGAGCAGTTCTTC. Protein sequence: CASSPHREVNEQFF.

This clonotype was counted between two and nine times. Here the CDR3 reads CSVESGGPDTQYF. The CDR3 DNA reads as TGCAGCGTTGAGAGTGGGGGGCCAGATACGCAGTATTTT. The rearrangement joins TRBV29-1 to TRBJ2-3; the D call may be TRBD1 or TRBD2 (6 bases each). V was shortened by 3 bases and J by 4 bases, with 11 bases between the two germline ends. From germline, CDR1 is SQVTM and CDR2 ANQGSEA. The CDR3 consists of 13 residues.

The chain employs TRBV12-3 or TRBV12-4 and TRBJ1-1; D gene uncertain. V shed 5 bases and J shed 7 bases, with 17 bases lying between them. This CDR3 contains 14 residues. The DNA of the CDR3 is TGTGCCAGCAGTCCCACCTCGGACCTAATTGAAGCTTTCTTT. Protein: CASSPTSDLIEAFF.

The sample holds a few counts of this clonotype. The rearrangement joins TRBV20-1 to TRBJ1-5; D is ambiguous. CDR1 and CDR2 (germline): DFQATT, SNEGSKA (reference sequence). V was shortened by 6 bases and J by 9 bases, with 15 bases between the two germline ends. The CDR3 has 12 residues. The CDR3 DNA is TGCAGTGCCTCGACTCACTTGGGGCCCCAGCATTTT. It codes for CSASTHLGPQHF.

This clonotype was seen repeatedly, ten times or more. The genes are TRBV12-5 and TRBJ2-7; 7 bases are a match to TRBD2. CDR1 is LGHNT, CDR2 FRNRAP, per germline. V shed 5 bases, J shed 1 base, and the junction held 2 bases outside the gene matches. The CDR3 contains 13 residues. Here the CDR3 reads CASGPGGSYEQYF. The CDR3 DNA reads TGTGCTAGTGGTCCCGGGGGGTCCTACGAGCAGTACTTC.

The CDR3 region has the DNA TGTGCCAGCAGTTTATTGAGGGAGTTGGAGGAGCTGTTTTTT. Translation gives CASSLLRELEELFF. This chain uses TRBV28 with TRBJ2-2; possibly TRBD2 for D (5 bases). V was trimmed by 1 base and J by 10 bases, leaving 13 bases between them. Germline CDR1 MDHEN, CDR2 SYDVKM. This CDR3 spans 14 amino acids.

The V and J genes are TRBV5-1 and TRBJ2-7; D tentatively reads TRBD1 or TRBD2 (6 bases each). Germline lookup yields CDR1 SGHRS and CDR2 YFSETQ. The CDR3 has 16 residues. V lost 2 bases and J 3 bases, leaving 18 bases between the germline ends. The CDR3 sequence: CASSFMPGGPFYEQYF. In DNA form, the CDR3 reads TGCGCCAGCAGCTTTATGCCCGGGGGCCCTTTCTACGAGCAGTACTTC.

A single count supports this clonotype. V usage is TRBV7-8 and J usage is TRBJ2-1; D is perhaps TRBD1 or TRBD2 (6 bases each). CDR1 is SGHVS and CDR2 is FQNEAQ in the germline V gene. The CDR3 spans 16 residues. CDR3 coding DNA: TGTGTCTCTAGCAGCTTTAAGGGGGGAACCTACAATGAGCAGTTCTTC. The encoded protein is CVSSSFKGGTYNEQFF.

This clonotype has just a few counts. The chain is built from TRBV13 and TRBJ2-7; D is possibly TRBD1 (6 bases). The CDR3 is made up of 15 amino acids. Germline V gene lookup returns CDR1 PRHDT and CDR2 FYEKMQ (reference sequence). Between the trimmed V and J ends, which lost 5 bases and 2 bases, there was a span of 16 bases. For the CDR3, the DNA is TGTGCCAGCAGCCGGAAAGCGGACAGTGCCTACGAGCAGTACTTC. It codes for CASSRKADSAYEQYF.

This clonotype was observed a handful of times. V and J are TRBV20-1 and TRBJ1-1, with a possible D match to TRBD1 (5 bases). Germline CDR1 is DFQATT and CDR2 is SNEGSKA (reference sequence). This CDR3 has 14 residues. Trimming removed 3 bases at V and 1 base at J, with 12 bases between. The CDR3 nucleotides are TGCAGTGCTAGGAACCGGGGGGGGAACACTGAAGCTTTCTTT. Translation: CSARNRGGNTEAFF.

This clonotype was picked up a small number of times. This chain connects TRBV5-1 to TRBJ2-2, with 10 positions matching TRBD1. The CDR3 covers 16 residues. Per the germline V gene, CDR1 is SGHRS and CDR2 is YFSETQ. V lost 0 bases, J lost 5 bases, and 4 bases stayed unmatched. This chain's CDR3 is CASSLADRGRTGELFF. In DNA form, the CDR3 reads TGCGCCAGCAGCTTGGCCGACAGGGGGCGGACCGGGGAGCTGTTTTTT.

DNA of the CDR3: TGCGCCAGCAGCCAATGGCCCCCAACGGCGGAAGTTGATGGCTACACCTTC. It codes for CASSQWPPTAEVDGYTF. The chain is built from TRBV4-1 and TRBJ1-2; D remains unclear. Germline CDR1 is MGHRA and CDR2 is YSYEKL. The CDR3 loop spans 17 amino acids. V was pared by 2 bases and J by 6 bases, with 22 bases between.

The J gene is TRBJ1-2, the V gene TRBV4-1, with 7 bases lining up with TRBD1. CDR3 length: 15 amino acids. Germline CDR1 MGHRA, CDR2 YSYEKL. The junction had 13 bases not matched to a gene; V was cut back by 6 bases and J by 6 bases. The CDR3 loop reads CASRSRQGDIDGYTF. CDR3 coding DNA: TGCGCCAGCAGATCCCGACAGGGAGATATCGATGGCTACACCTTC.

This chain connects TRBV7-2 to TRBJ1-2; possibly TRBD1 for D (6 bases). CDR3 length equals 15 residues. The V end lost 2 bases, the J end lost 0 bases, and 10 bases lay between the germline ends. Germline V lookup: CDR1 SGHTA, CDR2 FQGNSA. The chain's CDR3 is CASSLLRTANYGYTF. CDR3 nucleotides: TGTGCCAGCAGCTTACTCCGGACAGCTAACTATGGCTACACCTTC. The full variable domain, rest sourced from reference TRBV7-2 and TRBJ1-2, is GAGVSQSPSNKVTEKGKDVELRCDPISGHTALYWYRQSLGQGLEFLIYFQGNSAPDKSGLPSDRFSAERTGGSVSTLTIQRTQQEDSAVYLCASSLLRTANYGYTFGSGTRLTVV.

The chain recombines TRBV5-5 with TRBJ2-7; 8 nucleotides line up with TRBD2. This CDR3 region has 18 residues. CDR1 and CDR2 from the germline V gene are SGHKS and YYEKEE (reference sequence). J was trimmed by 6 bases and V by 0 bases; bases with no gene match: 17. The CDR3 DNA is TGTGCCAGCAGCTTGGTTGCTATATTTGGGACTAGAGTATCCGAGCAGTACTTC. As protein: CASSLVAIFGTRVSEQYF. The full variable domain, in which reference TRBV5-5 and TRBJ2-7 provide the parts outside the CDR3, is DAGVTQSPTHLIKTRGQQVTLRCSPISGHKSVSWYQQVLGQGPQFIFQYYEKEERGRGNFPDRFSARQFPNYSSELNVNALLLGDSALYLCASSLVAIFGTRVSEQYFGPGTRLTVT.

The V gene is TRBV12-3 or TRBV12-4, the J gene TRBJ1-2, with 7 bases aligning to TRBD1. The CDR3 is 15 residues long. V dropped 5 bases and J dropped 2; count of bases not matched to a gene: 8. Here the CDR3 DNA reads TGTGCCAGCAGTCTCACAGGGGCCATAAACTATGGCTACACCTTC. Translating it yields CASSLTGAINYGYTF.

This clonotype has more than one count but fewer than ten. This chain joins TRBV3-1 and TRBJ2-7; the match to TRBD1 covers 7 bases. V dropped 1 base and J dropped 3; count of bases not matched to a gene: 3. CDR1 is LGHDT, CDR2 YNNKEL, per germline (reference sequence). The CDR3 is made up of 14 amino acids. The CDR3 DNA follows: TGTGCCAGCAGCCAAGGACAGGGTTACTACGAGCAGTACTTC. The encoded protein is CASSQGQGYYEQYF.

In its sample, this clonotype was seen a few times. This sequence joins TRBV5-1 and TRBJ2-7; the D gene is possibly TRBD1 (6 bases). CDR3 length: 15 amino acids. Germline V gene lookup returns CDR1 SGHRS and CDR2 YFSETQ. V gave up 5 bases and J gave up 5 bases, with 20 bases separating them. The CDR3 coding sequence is TGCGCCAGCAGGGCCTCCGGACAGAAGACGGACGAGCAGTACTTC. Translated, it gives CASRASGQKTDEQYF.

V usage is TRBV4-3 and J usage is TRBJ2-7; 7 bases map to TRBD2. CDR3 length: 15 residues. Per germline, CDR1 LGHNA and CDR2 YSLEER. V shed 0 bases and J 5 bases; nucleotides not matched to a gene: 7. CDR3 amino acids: CASSQERAGDHEQYF. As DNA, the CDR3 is TGCGCCAGCAGCCAAGAAAGGGCGGGAGACCACGAGCAGTACTTC.

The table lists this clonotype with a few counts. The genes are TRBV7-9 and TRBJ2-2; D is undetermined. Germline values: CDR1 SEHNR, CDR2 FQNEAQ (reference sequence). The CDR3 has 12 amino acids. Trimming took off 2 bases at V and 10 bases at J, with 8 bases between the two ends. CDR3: CASSLSVEELFF. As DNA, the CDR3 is TGTGCCAGCAGCTTATCCGTCGAGGAGCTGTTTTTT.

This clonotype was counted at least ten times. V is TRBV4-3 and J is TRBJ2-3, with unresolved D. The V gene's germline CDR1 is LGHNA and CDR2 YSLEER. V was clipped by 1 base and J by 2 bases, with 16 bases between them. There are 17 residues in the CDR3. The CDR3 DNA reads TGCGCCAGCAGCCAAGTGGACCCCCGGCAGAACACAGATACGCAGTATTTT. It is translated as CASSQVDPRQNTDTQYF.